This T cell receptor (beta chain) was sequenced for a study of STAT3 mutations in large granular lymphocyte leukemia (dated by TCRdb to between 2018 and 2021). Looking at the study overall: About half of the T-LGLL patients who underwent longitudinal sequencing carried canonical activating STAT3 mutations. Over half of the T-LGLL patients were given one or more immunosuppressive therapy regimens, and approximately 36% of the treated patients had a hematologic response. To reconstruct clonal hierarchy and dynamics, serial deep sequencing of TCRbeta CDR3 and STAT3 was performed in patients with T-cell large granular lymphocyte leukemia. From an initial cohort of 207 LGL patients, 20 or so representative T-LGLL cases were picked for longitudinal TCRbeta and STAT3 sequencing. As controls within the study, a couple of patients with natural killer LGL leukemia were also sequenced longitudinally. On average, sequencing was done at around 4.2 time points per patient, with the number of samplings ranging from 2 to 8. Overall study results and their limits: TCR clonotype switching after therapy was observed in 6 of 18 patients, and all newly emerging clones were found to be STAT3 wild type. All T-LGLL patients had at least one immunodominant TCRbeta clonotype, and roughly half had multiple immunodominant subclonotypes. Because no samples were available when a clone first appeared, clonal expansion had to be inferred from samplings taken at other points. Since codominant clonotypes persisted in some patients, a small but highly pathogenic clone may have gone undetected. Variable intervals between samplings and differing treatment regimens complicated linking therapy response to changes in TCR clonal burden. In several patients, dominant TCR clone burden exceeded STAT3 mutant burden, suggesting STAT3 mutation arose secondarily within a pre-expanded clone.

The same DNA, extracted from blood mononuclear cells, served for both the TCR sequencing and the STAT3 sequencing. Concerning this clone: The clone's antigen remains unknown. No base quality values were provided; no much bigger clone lies one nucleotide off.

The CDR3 numbers 12 residues from cysteine through phenylalanine. The only DNA kept is the CDR3, 36 bases in frame from the first base. Trimming at the junction amounts to 2 bases on V and 6 bases on J, and the germline ends lie 8 bases apart. The germline V gene (reference sequence) gives CDR1 as MNHEY and CDR2 as SMNVEV. An Illumina MiSeq was used to sequence the TCRbeta libraries, yielding an average of approximately 41,000 productive templates per sample. Using multiplex PCR amplification, the immunoSEQ assay generated the TCRbeta CDR3 libraries. Concerning the study's data processing: Repertoire diversity was computed as previously defined, with values near 0 indicating extremely monoclonal samples. TCRdb provides this immuneACCESS table in a form limited to in-frame rearrangements. Some clones are lacking; in checked studies, under half of them reflect an unresolved V gene, and why the rest are absent is not known. For V, J and clone size, that table is used; D and trimming come from the DNA. The sample yields fewer than 4,500 clones; roughly 51% were counted once. The top ten clonotypes cover 60% of the sample.

This clonotype was obtained from a male patient in his forties or fifties with T-cell large granular lymphocyte leukemia. Some clones in this sample may be carry-over from other donors' samples. The age is the age at diagnosis. What was sequenced was peripheral blood mononuclear cells. The V and J segments used are TRBV27 and TRBJ2-7, with the D gene uncertain. At the DNA level, the sequence is TGTGCCAGCAGTTTAAGGGTCGGCGAGCAGTACTTC. This translates into CASSLRVGEQYF.